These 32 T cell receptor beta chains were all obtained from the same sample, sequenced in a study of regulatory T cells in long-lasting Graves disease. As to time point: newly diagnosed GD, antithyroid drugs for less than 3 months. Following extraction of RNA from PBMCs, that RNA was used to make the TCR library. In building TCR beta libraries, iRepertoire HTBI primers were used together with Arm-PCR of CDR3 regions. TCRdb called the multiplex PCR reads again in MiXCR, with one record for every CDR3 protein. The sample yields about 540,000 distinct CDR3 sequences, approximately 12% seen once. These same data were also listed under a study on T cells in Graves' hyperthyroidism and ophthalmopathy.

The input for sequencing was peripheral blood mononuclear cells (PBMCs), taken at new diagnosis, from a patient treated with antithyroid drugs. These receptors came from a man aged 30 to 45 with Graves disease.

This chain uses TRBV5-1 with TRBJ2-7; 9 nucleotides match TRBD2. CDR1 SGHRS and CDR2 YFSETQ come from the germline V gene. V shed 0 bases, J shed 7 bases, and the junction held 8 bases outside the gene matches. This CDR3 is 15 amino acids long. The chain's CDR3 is CASSLASGATNEQYF. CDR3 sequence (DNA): TGCGCCAGCAGCTTGGCTAGCGGGGCGACCAATGAGCAGTACTTC.

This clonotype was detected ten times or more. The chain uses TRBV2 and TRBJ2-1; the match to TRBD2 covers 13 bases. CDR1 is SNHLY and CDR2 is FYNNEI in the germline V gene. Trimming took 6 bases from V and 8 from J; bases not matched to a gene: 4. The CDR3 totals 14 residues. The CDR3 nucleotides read TGTGCCAGCAGCCGACTAGCGGGGGGCGATGAGCAGTTCTTC. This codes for CASSRLAGGDEQFF.

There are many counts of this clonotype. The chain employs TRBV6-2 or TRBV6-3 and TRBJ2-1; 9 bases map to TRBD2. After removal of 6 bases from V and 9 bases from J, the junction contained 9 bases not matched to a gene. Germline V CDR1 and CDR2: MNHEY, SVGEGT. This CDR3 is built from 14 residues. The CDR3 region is CASSAVAGGGEQFF. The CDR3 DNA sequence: TGTGCCAGCAGCGCGGTGGCGGGAGGGGGTGAGCAGTTCTTC.

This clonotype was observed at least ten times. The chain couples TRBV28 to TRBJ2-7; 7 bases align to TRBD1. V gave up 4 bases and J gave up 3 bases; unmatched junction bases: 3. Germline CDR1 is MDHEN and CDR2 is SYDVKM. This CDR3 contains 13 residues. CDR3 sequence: CASSSTGLYEQYF. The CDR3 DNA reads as TGTGCCAGCAGTTCGACAGGGCTCTACGAGCAGTACTTC.

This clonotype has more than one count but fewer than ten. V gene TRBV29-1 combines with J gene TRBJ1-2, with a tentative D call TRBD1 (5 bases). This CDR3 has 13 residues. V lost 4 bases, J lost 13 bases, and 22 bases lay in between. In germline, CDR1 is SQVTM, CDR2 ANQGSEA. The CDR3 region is CSVASFQGDSGTF. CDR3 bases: TGCAGCGTTGCCTCCTTCCAAGGGGACTCAGGCACCTTC.

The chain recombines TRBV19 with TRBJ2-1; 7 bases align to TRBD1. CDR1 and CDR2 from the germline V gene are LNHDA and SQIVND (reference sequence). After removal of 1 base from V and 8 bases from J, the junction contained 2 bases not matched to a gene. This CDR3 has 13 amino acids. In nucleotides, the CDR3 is TGTGCCAGTAGTATAGCAGGGGGTGATGAGCAGTTCTTC. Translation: CASSIAGGDEQFF.

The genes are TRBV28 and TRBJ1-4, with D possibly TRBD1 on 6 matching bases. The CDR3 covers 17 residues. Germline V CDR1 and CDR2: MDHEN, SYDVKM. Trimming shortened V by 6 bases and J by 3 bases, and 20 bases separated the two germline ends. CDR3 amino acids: CASSPRTELRSNEKLFF. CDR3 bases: TGTGCCAGCAGCCCACGGACAGAGCTCAGGTCTAATGAAAAACTGTTTTTT.

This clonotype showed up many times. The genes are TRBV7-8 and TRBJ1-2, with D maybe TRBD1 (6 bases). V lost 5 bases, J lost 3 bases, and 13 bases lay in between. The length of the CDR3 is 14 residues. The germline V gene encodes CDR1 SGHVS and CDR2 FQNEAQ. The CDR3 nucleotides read TGTGCCAGCAGCCGCATACAGGGTCACTATGGCTACACCTTC. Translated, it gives CASSRIQGHYGYTF.

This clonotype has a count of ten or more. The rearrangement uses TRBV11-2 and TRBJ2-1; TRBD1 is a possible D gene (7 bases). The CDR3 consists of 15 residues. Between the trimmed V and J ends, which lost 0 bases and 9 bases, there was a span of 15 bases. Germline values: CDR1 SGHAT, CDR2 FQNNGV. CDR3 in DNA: TGTGCCAGCAGCTTAGATCAGGGGGGTTCGCCTGAGCAGTTCTTC. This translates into CASSLDQGGSPEQFF.

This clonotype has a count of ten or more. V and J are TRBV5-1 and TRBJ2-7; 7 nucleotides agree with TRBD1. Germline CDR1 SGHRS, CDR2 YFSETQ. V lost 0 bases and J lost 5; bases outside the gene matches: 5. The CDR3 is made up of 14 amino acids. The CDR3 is CASSLDRGIDEQYF. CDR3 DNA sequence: TGCGCCAGCAGCTTGGACAGGGGAATCGACGAGCAGTACTTC.

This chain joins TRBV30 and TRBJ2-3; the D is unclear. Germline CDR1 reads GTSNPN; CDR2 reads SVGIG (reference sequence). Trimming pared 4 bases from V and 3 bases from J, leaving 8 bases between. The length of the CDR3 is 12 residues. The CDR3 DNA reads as TGTGCCTGGACCCCTGGTACAGATACGCAGTATTTT. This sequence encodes CAWTPGTDTQYF.

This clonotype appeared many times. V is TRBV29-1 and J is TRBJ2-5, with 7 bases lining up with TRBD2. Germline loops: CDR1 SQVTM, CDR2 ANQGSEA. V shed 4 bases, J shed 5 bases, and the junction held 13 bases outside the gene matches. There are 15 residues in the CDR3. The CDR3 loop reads CSVGGGSVGGETQYF. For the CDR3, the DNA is TGCAGCGTTGGTGGTGGTTCGGTCGGGGGGGAGACCCAGTACTTC.

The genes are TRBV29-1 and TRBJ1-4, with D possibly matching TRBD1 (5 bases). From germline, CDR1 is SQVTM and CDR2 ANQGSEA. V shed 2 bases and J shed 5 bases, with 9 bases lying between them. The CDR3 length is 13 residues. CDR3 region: CSVERQGNEKLFF. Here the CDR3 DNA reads TGCAGCGTTGAAAGGCAGGGCAATGAAAAACTGTTTTTT.

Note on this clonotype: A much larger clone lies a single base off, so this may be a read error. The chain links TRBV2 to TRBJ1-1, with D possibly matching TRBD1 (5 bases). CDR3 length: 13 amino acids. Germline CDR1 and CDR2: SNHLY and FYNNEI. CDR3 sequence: CAGSEWGEYEAFF. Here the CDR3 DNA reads TGTGCCGGCAGTGAGTGGGGGGAGTATGAAGCTTTCTTT. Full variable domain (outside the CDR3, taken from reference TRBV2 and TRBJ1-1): EPEVTQTPSHQVTQMGQEVILRCVPISNHLYFYWYRQILGQKVEFLVSFYNNEISEKSEIFDDQFSVERPDGSNFTLKIRSTKLEDSAMYFCAGSEWGEYEAFFGQGTRLTVV.

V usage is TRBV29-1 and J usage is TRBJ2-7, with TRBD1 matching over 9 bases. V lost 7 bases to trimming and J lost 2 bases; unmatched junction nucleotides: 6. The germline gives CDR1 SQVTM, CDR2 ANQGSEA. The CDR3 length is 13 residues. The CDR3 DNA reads TGCAGCGGCCGGGACAGGGCCACCTACGAGCAGTACTTC. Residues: CSGRDRATYEQYF.

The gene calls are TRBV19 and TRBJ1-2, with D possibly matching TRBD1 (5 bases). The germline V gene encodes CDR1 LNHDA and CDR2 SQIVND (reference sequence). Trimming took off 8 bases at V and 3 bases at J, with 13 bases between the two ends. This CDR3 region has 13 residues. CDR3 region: CASRRGAYYGYTF. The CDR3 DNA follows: TGTGCCAGTCGCCGCGGGGCCTACTATGGCTACACCTTC.

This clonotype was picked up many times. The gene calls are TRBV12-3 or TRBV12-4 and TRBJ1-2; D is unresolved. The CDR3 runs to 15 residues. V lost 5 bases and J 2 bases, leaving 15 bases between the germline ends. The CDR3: CASSPSGPSNYGYTF. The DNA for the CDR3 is TGTGCCAGCAGTCCCTCCGGACCCTCGAACTATGGCTACACCTTC.

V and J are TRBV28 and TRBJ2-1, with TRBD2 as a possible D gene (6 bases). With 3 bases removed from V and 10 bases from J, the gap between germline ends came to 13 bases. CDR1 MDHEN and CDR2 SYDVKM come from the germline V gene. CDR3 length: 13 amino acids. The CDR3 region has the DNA TGTGCCAGCAGTTTGCGGGACTCCTACGAGCAGTTCTTC. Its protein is CASSLRDSYEQFF.

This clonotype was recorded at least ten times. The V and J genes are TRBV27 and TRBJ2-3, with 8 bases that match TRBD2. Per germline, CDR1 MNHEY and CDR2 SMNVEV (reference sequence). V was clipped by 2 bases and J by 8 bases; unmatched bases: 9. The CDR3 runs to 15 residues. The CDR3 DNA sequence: TGTGCCAGCAGTTTAACTAGCGGATACCCGTCTACGCAGTATTTT. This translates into CASSLTSGYPSTQYF.

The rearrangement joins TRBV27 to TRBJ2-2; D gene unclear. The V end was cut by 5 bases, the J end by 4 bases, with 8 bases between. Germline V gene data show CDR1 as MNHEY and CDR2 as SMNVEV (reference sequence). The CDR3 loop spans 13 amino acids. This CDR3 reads CASSQTVTGELFF. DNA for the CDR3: TGTGCCAGCAGTCAGACGGTCACCGGGGAGCTGTTTTTT.

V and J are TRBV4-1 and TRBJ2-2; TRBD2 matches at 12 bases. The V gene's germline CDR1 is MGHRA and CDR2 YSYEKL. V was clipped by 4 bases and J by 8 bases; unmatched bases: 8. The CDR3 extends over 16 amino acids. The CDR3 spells CASSPRLAGETGELFF. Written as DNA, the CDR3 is TGCGCCAGCAGCCCAAGACTAGCGGGAGAAACGGGGGAGCTGTTTTTT.

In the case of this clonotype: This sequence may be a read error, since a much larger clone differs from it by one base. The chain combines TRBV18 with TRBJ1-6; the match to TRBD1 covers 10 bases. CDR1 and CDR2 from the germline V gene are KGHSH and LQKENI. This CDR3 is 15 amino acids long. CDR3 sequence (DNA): TGTGCCAGCTCCCCCGGGACAGGGGACAATTCACCCCCCCACTTT. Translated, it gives CASSPGTGDNSPPHF. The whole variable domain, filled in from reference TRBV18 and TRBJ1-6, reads NAGVMQNPRHLVRRRGQEARLRCSPMKGHSHVYWYRQLPEEGLKFMVYLQKENIIDESGMPKERFSAEFPKEGPSILRIQQVVRGDSAAYFCASSPGTGDNSPPHFGNGTRLTVT.

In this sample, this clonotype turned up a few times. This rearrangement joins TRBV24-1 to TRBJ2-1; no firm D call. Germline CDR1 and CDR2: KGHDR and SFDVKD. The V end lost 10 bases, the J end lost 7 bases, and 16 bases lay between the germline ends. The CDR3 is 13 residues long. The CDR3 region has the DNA TGTGCCACTTTCGACCCGGAAGTGAATGAGCAGTTCTTC. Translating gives CATFDPEVNEQFF.

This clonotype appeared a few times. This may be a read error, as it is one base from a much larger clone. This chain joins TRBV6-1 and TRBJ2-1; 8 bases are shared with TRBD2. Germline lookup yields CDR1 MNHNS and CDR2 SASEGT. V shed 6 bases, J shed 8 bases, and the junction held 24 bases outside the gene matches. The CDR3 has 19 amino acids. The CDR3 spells CASSPTGGGEEREQDEQFF. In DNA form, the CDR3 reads TGTGCCAGCAGCCCTACGGGTGGGGGGGAGGAGCGGGAGCAGGATGAGCAGTTCTTC.

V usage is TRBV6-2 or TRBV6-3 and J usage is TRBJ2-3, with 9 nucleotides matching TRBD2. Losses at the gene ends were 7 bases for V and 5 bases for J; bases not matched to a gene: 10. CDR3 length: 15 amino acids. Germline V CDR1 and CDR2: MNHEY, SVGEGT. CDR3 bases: TGTGCCAGCATGGAGACAGCGGGAGGTGGAGATACGCAGTATTTT. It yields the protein CASMETAGGGDTQYF.

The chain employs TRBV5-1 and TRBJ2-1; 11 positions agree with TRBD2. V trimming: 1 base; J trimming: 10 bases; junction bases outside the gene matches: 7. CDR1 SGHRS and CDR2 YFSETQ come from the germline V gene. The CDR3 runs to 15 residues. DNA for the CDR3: TGCGCCAGCAGCTTGACTAGCGGGAGCTTGGACGAGCAGTTCTTC. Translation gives CASSLTSGSLDEQFF.

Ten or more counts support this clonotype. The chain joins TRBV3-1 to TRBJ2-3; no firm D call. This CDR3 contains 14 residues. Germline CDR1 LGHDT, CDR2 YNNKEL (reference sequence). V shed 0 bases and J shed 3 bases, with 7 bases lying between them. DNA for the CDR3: TGTGCCAGCAGCCAAGATCCCGGGACAGATACGCAGTATTTT. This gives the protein CASSQDPGTDTQYF.

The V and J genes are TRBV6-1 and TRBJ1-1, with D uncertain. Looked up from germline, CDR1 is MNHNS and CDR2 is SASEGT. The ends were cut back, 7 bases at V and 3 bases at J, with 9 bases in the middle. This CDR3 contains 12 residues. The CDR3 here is CASTRGHTEAFF. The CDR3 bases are TGTGCCAGCACCCGGGGTCACACTGAAGCTTTCTTT.

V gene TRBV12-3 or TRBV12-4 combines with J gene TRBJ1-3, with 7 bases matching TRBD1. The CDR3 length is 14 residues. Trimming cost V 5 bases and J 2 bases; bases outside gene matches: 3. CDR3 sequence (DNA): TGTGCCAGCAGTCCGACAGGGACTGGAAACACCATATATTTT. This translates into CASSPTGTGNTIYF.

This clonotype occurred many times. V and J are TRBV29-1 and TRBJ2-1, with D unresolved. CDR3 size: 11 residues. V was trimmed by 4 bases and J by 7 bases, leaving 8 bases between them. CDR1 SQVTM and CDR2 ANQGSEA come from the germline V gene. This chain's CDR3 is CSVVFGNEQFF. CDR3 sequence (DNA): TGCAGCGTTGTTTTCGGGAATGAGCAGTTCTTC.

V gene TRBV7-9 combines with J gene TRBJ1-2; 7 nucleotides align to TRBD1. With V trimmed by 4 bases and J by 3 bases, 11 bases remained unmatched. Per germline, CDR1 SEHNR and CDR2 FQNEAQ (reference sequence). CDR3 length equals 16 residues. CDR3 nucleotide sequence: TGTGCCAGCAGCTCGATTAGAGGGGACAGATACTATGGCTACACCTTC. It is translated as CASSSIRGDRYYGYTF.

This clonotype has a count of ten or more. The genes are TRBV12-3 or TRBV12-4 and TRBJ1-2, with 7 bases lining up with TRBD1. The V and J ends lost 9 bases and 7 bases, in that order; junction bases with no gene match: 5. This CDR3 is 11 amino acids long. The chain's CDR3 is CASNQGVGYTF. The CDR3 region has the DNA TGTGCCAGTAATCAGGGGGTTGGCTACACCTTC.